Presented here are 3 T cell receptor beta chains from one specimen sequenced in a study of shared clonotypes between healthy human individuals (dated by TCRdb to the early 2020s). Library preparation was by the immunoSEQ multiplex PCR assay. Held by TCRdb, this immuneACCESS table contains in-frame sequences only and omits some clones. Under half of the omission traces to an unresolved V gene where checked; the cause of the rest is unknown. For this sample there are over a million clones; 95% to 99% appear just once. 0.4% to 0.45% of the sample lies in the top ten. What was sequenced was naive CD4+ T cells sorted from blood. Interpreted using the paper, the cell subset or site label stands for: CD45RA+ positively selected. These receptors were collected from a man aged 30-40 years in good health.

V is TRBV15 and J is TRBJ1-5, with 7 positions matching TRBD1. V gave up 8 bases and J gave up 5 bases; unmatched junction bases: 24. This CDR3 region has 19 residues. Germline V gene sequence: CDR1 LNHNV, CDR2 YYDKDF (reference sequence). CDR3 sequence reads: CATLGVDRDPSGSHQPQHF. CDR3 DNA: TGTGCCACCCTGGGGGTTGACAGGGACCCGAGCGGGTCCCATCAGCCCCAGCATTTT.

J is TRBJ1-1 and V is TRBV7-9; D call uncertain. V lost 2 bases, J lost 8 bases, and 12 bases lay in between. The CDR3 loop spans 13 amino acids. Germline V gene data show CDR1 as SEHNR and CDR2 as FQNEAQ (reference sequence). CDR3 amino acids: CASSLSNQGEAFF. The CDR3 nucleotides are TGTGCCAGCAGCTTATCGAACCAAGGGGAAGCTTTCTTT.

The J gene is TRBJ2-5, the V gene TRBV7-6; the match to TRBD2 covers 7 bases. This CDR3 spans 17 amino acids. With 1 base clipped from V and 1 base from J, the junction kept 9 bases outside the gene matches. Germline values: CDR1 SGHVS, CDR2 FNYEAQ. The CDR3 loop is CASSLGVGTTFQETQYF. The CDR3 DNA reads TGTGCCAGCAGCTTAGGAGTGGGGACTACCTTCCAAGAGACCCAGTACTTC.